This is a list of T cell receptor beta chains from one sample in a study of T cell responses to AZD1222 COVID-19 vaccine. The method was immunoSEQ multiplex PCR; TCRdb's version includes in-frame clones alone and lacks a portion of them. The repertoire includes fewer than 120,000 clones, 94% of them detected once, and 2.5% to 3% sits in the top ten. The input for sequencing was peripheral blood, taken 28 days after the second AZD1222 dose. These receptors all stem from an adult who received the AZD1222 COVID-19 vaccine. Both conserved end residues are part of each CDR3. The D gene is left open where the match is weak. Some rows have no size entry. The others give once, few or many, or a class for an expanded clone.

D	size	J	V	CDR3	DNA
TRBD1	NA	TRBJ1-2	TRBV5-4	CASSYSGQGNYGYTF	TGTGCCAGCAGCTACTCGGGACAGGGGAACTATGGCTACACCTTC
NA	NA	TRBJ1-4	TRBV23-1	CASSLQGKKYEKLFF	TGCGCCAGCTCATTACAGGGAAAGAAGTATGAAAAACTGTTTTTT
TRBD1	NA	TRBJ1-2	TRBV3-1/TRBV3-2	CASSHQGGTYGYTF	TGTGCCAGCAGCCATCAAGGGGGCACCTATGGCTACACCTTC
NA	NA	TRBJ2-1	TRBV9	CASSVTAAPYNEQFF	TGTGCCAGCAGCGTAACTGCCGCTCCCTACAATGAGCAGTTCTTC
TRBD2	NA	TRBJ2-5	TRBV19	CASRMRGGSLQETQYF	TGTGCCAGTAGGATGAGGGGCGGGAGCCTCCAAGAGACCCAGTACTTC
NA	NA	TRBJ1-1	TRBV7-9	CASSLASREGAFF	TGTGCCAGCAGCTTAGCTAGCAGGGAGGGAGCTTTCTTT
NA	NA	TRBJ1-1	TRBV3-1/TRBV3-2	CASSQSDKGTEAFF	TGTGCCAGCAGCCAATCGGATAAGGGCACTGAAGCTTTCTTT
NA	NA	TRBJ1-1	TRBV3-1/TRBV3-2	CASSRSTEAFF	TGTGCCAGCAGCCGGAGTACTGAAGCTTTCTTT
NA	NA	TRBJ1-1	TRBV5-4	CASSLDELAEAFF	TGTGCCAGCAGCTTGGACGAGTTGGCTGAAGCTTTCTTT
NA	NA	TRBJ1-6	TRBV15	CATSRDQEAPLHF	TGTGCCACCAGCAGAGATCAGGAGGCACCCCTCCACTTT
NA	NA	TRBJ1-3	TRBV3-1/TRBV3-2	CASSQEGNTIYF	TGTGCCAGCAGCCAAGAGGGGAACACCATATATTTT
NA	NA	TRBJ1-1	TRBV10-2	CASSPPRLNTEAFF	TGCGCCAGCAGCCCCCCCAGGCTCAACACTGAAGCTTTCTTT
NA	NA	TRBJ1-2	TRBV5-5	CASSREFYGYTF	TGTGCCAGCAGCCGGGAGTTCTATGGCTACACCTTC
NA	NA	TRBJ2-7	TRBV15	CATSSPYFTYEQYF	TGTGCCACCAGCAGTCCGTACTTTACCTACGAGCAGTACTTC
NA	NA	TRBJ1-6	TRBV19	CASRLKGQAPYNSPLHF	TGTGCCAGTAGGCTCAAGGGGCAGGCCCCCTATAATTCACCCCTCCACTTT
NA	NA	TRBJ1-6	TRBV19	CASSMWLNSPLHF	TGTGCCAGTAGTATGTGGCTGAATTCACCCCTCCACTTT
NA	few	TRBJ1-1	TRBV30	CAWSRENTEAFF	TGTGCCTGGAGTAGGGAGAACACTGAAGCTTTCTTT
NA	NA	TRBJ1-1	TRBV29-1	CSVVGYTEAFF	TGCAGCGTTGTGGGGTACACTGAAGCTTTCTTT
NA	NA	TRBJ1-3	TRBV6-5	CASSYSGRFSGNTIYF	TGTGCCAGCAGTTACTCGGGACGGTTCTCTGGAAACACCATATATTTT
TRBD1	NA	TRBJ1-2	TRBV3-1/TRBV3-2	CASSLRGLELYGYTF	TGTGCCAGCAGCCTCAGGGGGCTAGAGCTCTATGGCTACACCTTC
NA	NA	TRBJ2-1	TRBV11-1	CASSLKRGYNEQFF	TGTGCCAGCAGCTTAAAAAGGGGTTACAATGAGCAGTTCTTC
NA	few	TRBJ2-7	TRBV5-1	CASSSRGDLNEQYF	TGCGCCAGCAGCTCGCGGGGTGACTTGAACGAGCAGTACTTC
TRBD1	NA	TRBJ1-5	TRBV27	CASSLLTGGNQPQHF	TGTGCCAGCAGTTTATTGACAGGGGGTAATCAGCCCCAGCATTTT
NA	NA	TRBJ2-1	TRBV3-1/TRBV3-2	CASSHVGEQFF	TGTGCCAGCAGCCATGTTGGAGAGCAGTTCTTC
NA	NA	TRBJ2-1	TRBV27	CASSSYDGDNEQFF	TGTGCCAGCAGTTCTTACGACGGCGACAATGAGCAGTTCTTC
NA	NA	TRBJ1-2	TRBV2	CASSSRTDHYGYTF	TGTGCCAGCAGTTCCCGGACAGACCACTATGGCTACACCTTC
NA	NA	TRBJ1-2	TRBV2	CASTVGGMDYGYTF	TGTGCCAGCACCGTGGGGGGAATGGACTATGGCTACACCTTC
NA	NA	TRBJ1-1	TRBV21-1	CASSKEGGVEAFF	TGTGCCAGCAGCAAAGAAGGAGGGGTTGAAGCTTTCTTT
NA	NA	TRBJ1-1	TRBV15	CATSSLKGMNTEAFF	TGTGCCACCAGCAGTCTAAAGGGGATGAACACTGAAGCTTTCTTT
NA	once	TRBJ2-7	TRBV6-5	CARPPWDFKYEQYF	TGTGCCAGGCCGCCCTGGGACTTCAAATACGAGCAGTACTTC
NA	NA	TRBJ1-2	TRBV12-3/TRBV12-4	CASSIDATYGYTF	TGTGCCAGCAGTATTGACGCTACCTATGGCTACACCTTC
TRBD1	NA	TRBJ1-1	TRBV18	CASSPLEGAGNTEAFF	TGTGCCAGCTCACCACTTGAGGGGGCAGGTAACACTGAAGCTTTCTTT
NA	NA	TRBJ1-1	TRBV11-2	CASSFSTGPTEAFF	TGTGCCAGCAGCTTTTCGACAGGTCCCACTGAAGCTTTCTTT
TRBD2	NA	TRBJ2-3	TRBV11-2	CASSFSGSRPDTQYF	TGTGCCAGCAGCTTTAGCGGGAGTCGCCCAGATACGCAGTATTTT
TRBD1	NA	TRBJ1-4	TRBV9	CASSASGGGIEKLFF	TGTGCCAGCAGCGCGTCAGGGGGTGGGATTGAAAAACTGTTTTTT
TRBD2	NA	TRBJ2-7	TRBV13	CASSFGVGGAYEQYF	TGTGCCAGCAGCTTTGGTGTGGGAGGGGCCTACGAGCAGTACTTC
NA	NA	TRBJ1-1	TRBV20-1	CSATGFAEAFF	TGCAGTGCTACCGGGTTCGCCGAAGCTTTCTTT
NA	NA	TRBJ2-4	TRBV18	CASSPLEEGKNIQYF	TGTGCCAGCTCACCTTTAGAGGAAGGCAAAAACATTCAGTACTTC
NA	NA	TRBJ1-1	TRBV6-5	CASSYHGGATNTEAFF	TGTGCCAGCAGTTACCATGGGGGAGCAACCAACACTGAAGCTTTCTTT
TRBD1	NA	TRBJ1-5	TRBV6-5	CASSSDRANNQPQHF	TGTGCCAGCAGTTCGGACAGGGCTAACAATCAGCCCCAGCATTTT
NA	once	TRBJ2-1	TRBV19	CASTLGLFGSYNEQFF	TGTGCCAGTACCCTGGGGCTATTCGGCTCCTACAATGAGCAGTTCTTC
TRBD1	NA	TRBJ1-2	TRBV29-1	CSVETLTGFGYTF	TGCAGCGTTGAAACGTTGACAGGGTTCGGCTACACCTTC
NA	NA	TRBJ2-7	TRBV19	CASRGGLYEQYF	TGTGCCAGTCGTGGGGGGTTGTACGAGCAGTACTTC
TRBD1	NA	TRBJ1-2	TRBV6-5	CASLGQAVYGYTF	TGTGCCAGCCTGGGACAGGCCGTTTATGGCTACACCTTC
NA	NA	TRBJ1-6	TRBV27	CASSLSHGRRKPPLHF	TGTGCCAGCAGTTTATCGCACGGTAGGAGGAAGCCACCCCTCCACTTT
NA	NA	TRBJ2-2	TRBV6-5	CASRGDLPNTGELFF	TGTGCCAGCCGGGGCGACCTCCCGAACACCGGGGAGCTGTTTTTT
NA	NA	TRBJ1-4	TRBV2	CASKGGSLATNEKLFF	TGTGCCAGCAAGGGGGGCAGCCTCGCAACTAATGAAAAACTGTTTTTT
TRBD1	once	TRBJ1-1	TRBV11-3	CASSSGQGKMNTEAFF	TGTGCCAGCAGCTCGGGACAGGGGAAAATGAACACTGAAGCTTTCTTT
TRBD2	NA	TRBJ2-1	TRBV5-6	CASSNALAGDNEQFF	TGTGCCAGCAGCAATGCCCTAGCGGGAGATAATGAGCAGTTCTTC
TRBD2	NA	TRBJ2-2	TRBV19	CASNSLPGGNTGELFF	TGTGCCAGTAACAGTCTCCCGGGGGGAAACACCGGGGAGCTGTTTTTT